This TCR beta chain was sequenced in a study of cytomegalovirus exposure and HLA in healthy donors. The study's findings and limits: The study flagged around 160 TCR beta chains as cytomegalovirus-associated. Being productive about 90% or about 30% of the time was typical of most TCR beta V segments in an earlier analysis.

For this clone: What it recognizes is unknown.

The V gene end was trimmed by 2 bases and the J gene end by 0 bases; junction bases not matched to a gene: 3. From germline, CDR1 is SGDLS and CDR2 YYNGEE. CDR3 length: 15 residues. 60 Vbeta and 13 Jbeta primers were used in PCR. Profiling relied on immunoSEQ multiplex PCR, and the TCRdb table lists in-frame clones only, not all of them. The data show 180,000 or so clones, roughly four fifths seen once. This sequence originates from a female donor in good health and CMV-seronegative. The rearrangement links TRBV9 to TRBJ2-3; TRBD2 matches at 7 bases. The sample was PBMCs. The CDR3 nucleotides read TGTGCCAGCAGCGTCTTCGGGGGGAGCACAGATACGCAGTATTTT. Amino acids: CASSVFGGSTDTQYF.